The sequence of this TCR beta chain was determined in a study of long-term antiretroviral therapy in people with HIV. The immunoSEQ assay was v3.0, run at survey level. Clones were sequenced by immunoSEQ multiplex PCR, and TCRdb holds only the in-frame ones, with some missing. Counted here are 15,000 to 20,000 clones, around 88% occurring once; the ten biggest clones make up over 12%. Whole-study findings and limits: Pre-ART-expanded clones dominated the repertoire at all time points. Participants lacked recorded data on ART adherence, viral resistance or therapy changes.

About this clone: The antigen is not known.

Looked up from germline, CDR1 is SGHKS and CDR2 is YYEKEE (reference sequence). Trimming shortened V by 1 base and J by 0 bases, and 11 bases separated the two germline ends. CDR3 size: 16 residues. This rearrangement joins TRBV5-5 to TRBJ1-5; D gene uncertain. Source: unsorted PBMCs, taken 2.3 to 2.4 years before starting antiretroviral therapy. This receptor was identified in a woman between 25 and 40 years old with HIV. DNA of the CDR3: TGTGCCAGCAGCTTGTTATCCGAATTTAGCAATCAGCCCCAGCATTTT. Amino acids: CASSLLSEFSNQPQHF.